A selection of T cell receptor beta chains follows, all from one sample in a study of vaccination and CD4 T cells after COVID-19. Their recognized antigens are unknown. TCRdb recomputed calls from the PCR reads with MiXCR, one row per CDR3 protein. Here the sample spans 15,000 to 17,000 distinct CDR3 sequences, approximately 51% being singletons. The sequenced sample was CD4+ T cells from blood, cultured in vitro, obtained before SARS-CoV-2 vaccination. The source is a human donor who had recovered from COVID-19. The CDR3 runs from the conserved cysteine through the conserved F or W. Each record gives: J gene, V gene, clone size, D gene, CDR3 length, CDR3 DNA, CDR3 protein. D genes are given only for firm matches. Some rows have no size entry. The others give once, few or many, or a class for an expanded clone.

J: TRBJ2-6
V: TRBV20-1
size: -
D: -
length: 14
DNA: TGCAGTGCCGCATTTCAGTCTGGGGCCAACGTCCTGACTTTC
CDR3: CSAAFQSGANVLTF

J: TRBJ2-3
V: TRBV5-1
size: -
D: TRBD2
length: 15
DNA: TGCGCCAGCGACTCTAGCGGGAGTACGACAGATACGCAGTATTTT
CDR3: CASDSSGSTTDTQYF

J: TRBJ2-7
V: TRBV19
size: medium-sized
D: TRBD2
length: 15
DNA: TGTGCCAGTAGTATAGCAGGCGGGAGCCGCTACGAGCAGTACTTC
CDR3: CASSIAGGSRYEQYF

J: TRBJ1-2
V: TRBV20-1
size: -
D: -
length: 11
DNA: TGCAGTGCTAGAGAAGCCTATGGCTACACCTTC
CDR3: CSAREAYGYTF

J: TRBJ1-5
V: TRBV28
size: few
D: -
length: 16
DNA: TGTGCCAGCAGAAACGCCCCATGGGACGACAATCAGCCCCAGCATTTT
CDR3: CASRNAPWDDNQPQHF

J: TRBJ1-1
V: TRBV5-6
size: -
D: -
length: 15
DNA: TGTGCCAGCAGCTCCTTCGCCCCCATGGGATTATTAGCTTTCTTT
CDR3: CASSSFAPMGLLAFF

J: TRBJ2-7
V: TRBV6-2/TRBV6-3
size: -
D: TRBD1
length: 14
DNA: TGTGCCAGCAGTCGCCGGGACAGACCCTACGAGCAGTACTTC
CDR3: CASSRRDRPYEQYF

J: TRBJ2-1
V: TRBV7-2
size: -
D: -
length: 15
DNA: TGTGCCAGCAGCTTACGCGGAAGCTCCTACAATGAGCAGTTCTTC
CDR3: CASSLRGSSYNEQFF

J: TRBJ2-3
V: TRBV12-3/TRBV12-4
size: -
D: -
length: 16
DNA: TGTGCCAGCACCTCTCATGGGGGGACAGACACAGATACGCAGTATTTT
CDR3: CASTSHGGTDTDTQYF

J: TRBJ1-2
V: TRBV12-3/TRBV12-4
size: -
D: TRBD1
length: 12
DNA: TGTGCCAGCAGAGGGACAGCGGATGGCTACACCTTC
CDR3: CASRGTADGYTF

J: TRBJ1-2
V: TRBV7-9
size: few
D: -
length: 14
DNA: TGTGCCAGCAGCTCCAGGGATAGGTTCGATGGCTACACCTTC
CDR3: CASSSRDRFDGYTF

J: TRBJ2-3
V: TRBV7-8
size: -
D: -
length: 14
DNA: TGTGCCAGCAGCTTCGGCCTTGGGGCAGATACGCAGTATTTT
CDR3: CASSFGLGADTQYF

J: TRBJ1-4
V: TRBV20-1
size: -
D: -
length: 14
DNA: TGCAGTGCTAGAGAGGACGGGGATAATGAAAAACTGTTTTTT
CDR3: CSAREDGDNEKLFF

J: TRBJ1-2
V: TRBV14
size: -
D: -
length: 12
DNA: TGTGCCAGCAGCCAATCAGGCTATGGCTACACCTTC
CDR3: CASSQSGYGYTF

J: TRBJ2-7
V: TRBV12-3/TRBV12-4
size: -
D: -
length: 17
DNA: TGTGCCAGCAGTACCACCCCGCGCGGCACTCGGACCTACGAGCAGTACTTC
CDR3: CASSTTPRGTRTYEQYF

J: TRBJ2-2
V: TRBV25-1
size: -
D: TRBD1
length: 15
DNA: TGTGCCAGCAGTAAAACAGGGGGGTCCACCGGGGAGCTGTTTTTT
CDR3: CASSKTGGSTGELFF

J: TRBJ2-3
V: TRBV2
size: -
D: -
length: 12
DNA: TGTGCCAGCAAAGAAGCGGAATTCACGCAGTATTTT
CDR3: CASKEAEFTQYF

J: TRBJ2-1
V: TRBV12-3/TRBV12-4
size: few
D: -
length: 14
DNA: TGTGCCAGCAGACCGGGAGACCTCTACAATGAGCAGTTCTTC
CDR3: CASRPGDLYNEQFF

J: TRBJ2-3
V: TRBV21-1
size: few
D: -
length: 15
DNA: -
CDR3: CASSSVAGGTDTQYF

J: TRBJ1-5
V: TRBV2
size: -
D: -
length: 14
DNA: TGTGCCAGCAGCACTGACACAAGCAATCAGCCCCAGCATTTT
CDR3: CASSTDTSNQPQHF

J: TRBJ1-4
V: TRBV11-2
size: -
D: -
length: 12
DNA: TGTGCCAGCAGCTTATACAGGGACAAACTGTTTTTT
CDR3: CASSLYRDKLFF

J: TRBJ1-6
V: TRBV10-1
size: few
D: TRBD1
length: 14
DNA: TGCGCCAGAGGAAACAGGGGGAGAGATTCACCCCTCCACTTT
CDR3: CARGNRGRDSPLHF

J: TRBJ2-1
V: TRBV15
size: few
D: TRBD1
length: 15
DNA: TGTGCCACCAGCAGGGACAGGGGGCTTTACAATGAGCAGTTCTTC
CDR3: CATSRDRGLYNEQFF

J: TRBJ2-3
V: TRBV5-1
size: -
D: TRBD2
length: 16
DNA: TGCGCCAGCAGCCCCACACTAGCGGGAGGTCACAATACGCAGTATTTT
CDR3: CASSPTLAGGHNTQYF

J: TRBJ2-7
V: TRBV2
size: -
D: TRBD1
length: 13
DNA: TGTGCCAGCAGTCAGGACAGGGACGACGAGCAGTACTTC
CDR3: CASSQDRDDEQYF

J: TRBJ2-5
V: TRBV7-9
size: -
D: TRBD2
length: 16
DNA: TGTGCCAGCAGCTTTGCGGGGGAAAGAAGACAAGAGACCCAGTACTTC
CDR3: CASSFAGERRQETQYF

J: TRBJ2-3
V: TRBV11-1
size: -
D: TRBD1
length: 15
DNA: TGTGCCAACAGCTCCTCTCAGGGGGCGGTAGATACGCAGTATTTT
CDR3: CANSSSQGAVDTQYF

J: TRBJ2-3
V: TRBV20-1
size: -
D: -
length: 13
DNA: TGCAGTGCTAAACCTATGGGTGCAGATACGCAGTATTTT
CDR3: CSAKPMGADTQYF

J: TRBJ2-1
V: TRBV11-2
size: -
D: -
length: 14
DNA: TGTGCCAGCAGCTTAGAGGGGGTTTACAATGAGCAGTTCTTC
CDR3: CASSLEGVYNEQFF

J: TRBJ1-2
V: TRBV12-3/TRBV12-4
size: -
D: -
length: 16
DNA: TGTGCCAGCAGTCCATCCAACAGAAACCCTAACTATGGCTACACCTTC
CDR3: CASSPSNRNPNYGYTF

J: TRBJ1-1
V: TRBV7-9
size: -
D: -
length: 15
DNA: TGTGCCAGCAGCTCATATGGGCGGGGTAGAGCTGAAGCTTTCTTT
CDR3: CASSSYGRGRAEAFF

J: TRBJ2-2
V: TRBV20-1
size: few
D: TRBD2
length: 17
DNA: TGCAGTGCTAGACATCTCGGGGGGACTAGCGGTACCGGGGAGCTGTTTTTT
CDR3: CSARHLGGTSGTGELFF

J: TRBJ1-5
V: TRBV3-1
size: -
D: TRBD1
length: 16
DNA: TGTGCCAGCAGCCTAGGGACAGGGGGCGTCGGTCAGCCCCAGCATTTT
CDR3: CASSLGTGGVGQPQHF

J: TRBJ1-2
V: TRBV28
size: -
D: TRBD1
length: 16
DNA: TGTGCCAGCAGTTTCCGACGGGGCAGGGGGGACTATGGCTACACCTTC
CDR3: CASSFRRGRGDYGYTF

J: TRBJ2-3
V: TRBV20-1
size: -
D: -
length: 12
DNA: TGCAGTCCATTGGGGTACACAGATACGCAGTATTTT
CDR3: CSPLGYTDTQYF

J: TRBJ2-7
V: TRBV21-1
size: -
D: -
length: 14
DNA: TGTGCCAGCAGCGGAAAACAGAGCTCCTACGAGCAGTACTTC
CDR3: CASSGKQSSYEQYF

J: TRBJ1-5
V: TRBV28
size: few
D: TRBD1
length: 16
DNA: TGTGCCAGCAGTCAGACCAGGGGGCTTGGCAATCAGCCCCAGCATTTT
CDR3: CASSQTRGLGNQPQHF

J: TRBJ1-6
V: TRBV20-1
size: few
D: TRBD1
length: 14
DNA: TGCAGTGCTAGCCCACAGGGGATCAATTCACCCCTCCACTTT
CDR3: CSASPQGINSPLHF

J: TRBJ1-1
V: TRBV19
size: -
D: -
length: 13
DNA: TGTGCCAGTACCCGGACACTAAACACTGAAGCTTTCTTT
CDR3: CASTRTLNTEAFF

J: TRBJ1-5
V: TRBV7-2
size: -
D: -
length: 14
DNA: TGTGCCAGCAGCATGACAGGCCTCAATCAGCCCCAGCATTTT
CDR3: CASSMTGLNQPQHF

J: TRBJ1-6
V: TRBV19
size: -
D: -
length: 13
DNA: TGTGCCAGTAGTATGGGGAACGTTTCACCCCTCCACTTT
CDR3: CASSMGNVSPLHF

J: TRBJ1-1
V: TRBV6-2/TRBV6-3
size: few
D: TRBD1
length: 14
DNA: TGTGCCATCACCATGCAGGGGGTGAGCACTGAAGCTTTCTTT
CDR3: CAITMQGVSTEAFF

J: TRBJ2-7
V: TRBV20-1
size: few
D: TRBD2
length: 15
DNA: TGCAGTGCTAGAGATTCTAGCGGGAGGGCCAGGGAGCAGTACTTC
CDR3: CSARDSSGRAREQYF